The subject of this entry is one T cell receptor (beta chain). What it binds is unknown. This entry is derived from a study of siplizumab effects on memory and regulatory T cells. Germline V gives CDR1 SGHRS, CDR2 YFSETQ. Between the trimmed V and J ends, which lost 1 base and 3 bases, there was a span of 10 bases. The length of the CDR3 is 14 residues. Study observations and caveats: Alloreactive sequences that could be traced to unstimulated CD4+ memory cells showed a significant reduction under siplizumab. There were only a minor fraction of alloreactive clones that mapped to unstimulated subsets.

Assays covered 100,000 or so TCR templates per sample. Measured with immunoSEQ multiplex PCR; TCRdb has only the in-frame clones, and not every one. The table lists 90,000 to 130,000 clones, roughly 92% of them singletons. The clonotype comes from a human donor in good health. The V call is TRBV5-1, the J call TRBJ1-1; a possible D gene is TRBD1 (5 bases). The specimen sequenced was CD4+ T cells sorted from blood. CDR3 sequence reads: CASSLQRGDTEAFF. Written as DNA, the CDR3 is TGCGCCAGCAGCTTGCAGAGGGGCGACACTGAAGCTTTCTTT.